The present T cell receptor (beta chain) was sequenced within a study of blood T cell repertoires in COVID-19. Categorization into cohorts depended on clinical history that participants reported. Only in-frame clones appear in the TCRdb table, and some are missing; sequencing was by immunoSEQ multiplex PCR. The sample contains more than 300,000 clones, more than 85% of which appear only once. Germline V gene sequence: CDR1 SGDLS, CDR2 YYNGEE. With 3 bases clipped from V and 4 bases from J, the junction kept 5 bases outside the gene matches. The CDR3 extends over 15 amino acids. V usage is TRBV9 and J usage is TRBJ1-1; 11 bases match TRBD1. The specimen was PBMCs or T cells enriched from blood (not recorded which). This receptor was taken from a woman aged 25 to 39 who had recovered from COVID-19. CDR3 loop: CASSADRGRGTEAFF. The CDR3 DNA is TGTGCCAGCAGCGCGGACAGGGGGCGAGGCACTGAAGCTTTCTTT.